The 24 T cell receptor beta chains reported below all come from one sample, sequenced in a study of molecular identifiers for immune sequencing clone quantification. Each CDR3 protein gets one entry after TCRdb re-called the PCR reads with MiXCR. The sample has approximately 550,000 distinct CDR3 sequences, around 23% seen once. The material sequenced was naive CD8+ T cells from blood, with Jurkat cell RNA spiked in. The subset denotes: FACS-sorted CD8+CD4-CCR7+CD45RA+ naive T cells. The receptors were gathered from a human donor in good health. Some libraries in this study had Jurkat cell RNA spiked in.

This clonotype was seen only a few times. The CDR3 bases are TGTGCCAGTAGTATGGTTGCGGGATCCGGTGCTGAGCAGTTCTTC. Its translation is CASSMVAGSGAEQFF. The rearrangement uses TRBV19 and TRBJ2-1; D is perhaps TRBD2 (6 bases). V was trimmed by 3 bases and J by 9 bases, leaving 18 bases between them. CDR1 LNHDA and CDR2 SQIVND come from the germline V gene (reference sequence). The CDR3 is made up of 15 amino acids.

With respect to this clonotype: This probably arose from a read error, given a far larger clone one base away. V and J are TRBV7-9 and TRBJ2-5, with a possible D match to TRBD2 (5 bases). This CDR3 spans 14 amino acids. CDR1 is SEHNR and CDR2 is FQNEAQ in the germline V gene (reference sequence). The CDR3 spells CASSLLGGQETQDF. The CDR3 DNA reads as TGTGCCAGCAGCTTACTCGGCGGGCAGGAGACCCAGGACTTC.

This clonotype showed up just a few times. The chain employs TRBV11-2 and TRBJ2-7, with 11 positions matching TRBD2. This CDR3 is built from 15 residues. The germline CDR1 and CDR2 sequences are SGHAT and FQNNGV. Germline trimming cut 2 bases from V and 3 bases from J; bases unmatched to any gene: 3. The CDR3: CASSLLAGGFYEQYF. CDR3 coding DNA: TGTGCCAGCAGCTTACTAGCGGGGGGCTTCTACGAGCAGTACTTC.

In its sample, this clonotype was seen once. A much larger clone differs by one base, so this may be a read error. CDR3 in DNA: TGTGCCAGCAGTTACGGTTTGGGTGGGGCCAACGCCCTGACTTTC. It yields the protein CASSYGLGGANALTF. V gene TRBV6-5 combines with J gene TRBJ2-6; D is possibly TRBD1 (5 bases). Germline V gene data show CDR1 as MNHEY and CDR2 as SVGAGI. The CDR3 totals 15 residues.

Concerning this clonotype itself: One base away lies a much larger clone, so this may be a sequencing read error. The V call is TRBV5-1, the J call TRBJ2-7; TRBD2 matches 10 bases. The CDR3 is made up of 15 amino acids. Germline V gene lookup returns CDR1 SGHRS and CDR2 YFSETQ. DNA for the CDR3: TGCGCCGGCAGCCCTAGCGGGAGACTTGTCGACGAGCAGTACTTC. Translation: CAGSPSGRLVDEQYF.

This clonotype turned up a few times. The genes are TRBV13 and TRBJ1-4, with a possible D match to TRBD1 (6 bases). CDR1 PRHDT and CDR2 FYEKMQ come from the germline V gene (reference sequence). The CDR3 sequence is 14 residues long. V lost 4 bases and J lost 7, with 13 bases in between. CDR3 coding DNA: TGTGCCAGCAGCTCACAAACAGGGCGTGAAAAACTGTTTTTT. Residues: CASSSQTGREKLFF. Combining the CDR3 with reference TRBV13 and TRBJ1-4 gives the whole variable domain AAGVIQSPRHLIKEKRETATLKCYPIPRHDTVYWYQQGPGQDPQFLISFYEKMQSDKGSIPDRFSAQQFSDYHSELNMSSLELGDSALYFCASSSQTGREKLFFGSGTQLSVL.

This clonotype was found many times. The CDR3, as DNA: TGTGCCAGCAGCTTGGCTAGGACAGGGCCAGATACGCAGTATTTT. Amino acids: CASSLARTGPDTQYF. The chain is built from TRBV5-5 and TRBJ2-3; 8 positions match TRBD1. V trimming: 0 bases; J trimming: 4 bases; junction bases outside the gene matches: 4. The CDR3 totals 15 residues. Germline CDR1 SGHKS, CDR2 YYEKEE (reference sequence).

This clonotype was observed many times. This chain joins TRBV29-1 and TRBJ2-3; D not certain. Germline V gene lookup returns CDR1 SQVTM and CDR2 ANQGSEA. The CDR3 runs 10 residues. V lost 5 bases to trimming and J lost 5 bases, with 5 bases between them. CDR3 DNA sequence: TGCAGCGTTCGGATAGATACGCAGTATTTT. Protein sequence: CSVRIDTQYF.

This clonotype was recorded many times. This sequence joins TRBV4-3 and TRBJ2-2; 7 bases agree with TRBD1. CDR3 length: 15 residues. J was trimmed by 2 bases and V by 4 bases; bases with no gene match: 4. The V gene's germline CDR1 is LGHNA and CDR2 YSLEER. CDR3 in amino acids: CASSPDRFNTGELFF. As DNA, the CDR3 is TGCGCCAGCAGCCCGGACAGGTTTAACACCGGGGAGCTGTTTTTT.

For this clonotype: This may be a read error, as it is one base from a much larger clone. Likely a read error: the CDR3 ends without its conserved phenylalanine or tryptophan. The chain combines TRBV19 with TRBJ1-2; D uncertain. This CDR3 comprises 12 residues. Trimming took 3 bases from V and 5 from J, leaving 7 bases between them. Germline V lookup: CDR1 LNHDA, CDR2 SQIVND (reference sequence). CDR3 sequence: CASSMIPYGYTL. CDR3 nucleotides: TGTGCCAGTAGTATGATCCCATATGGCTACACCCTC.

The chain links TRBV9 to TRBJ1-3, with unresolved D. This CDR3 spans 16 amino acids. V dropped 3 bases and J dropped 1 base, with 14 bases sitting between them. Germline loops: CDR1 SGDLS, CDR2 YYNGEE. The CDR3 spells CASSDQQVRSGNTIYF. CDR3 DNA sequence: TGTGCCAGCAGCGACCAGCAAGTCAGGTCTGGAAACACCATATATTTT.

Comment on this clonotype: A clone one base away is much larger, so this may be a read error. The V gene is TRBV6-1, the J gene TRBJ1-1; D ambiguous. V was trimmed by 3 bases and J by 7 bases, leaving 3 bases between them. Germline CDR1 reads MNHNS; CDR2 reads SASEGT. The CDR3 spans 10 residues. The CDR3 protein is CASSDHEAFF. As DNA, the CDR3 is TGTGCCAGCAGTGACCATGAAGCTTTCTTT.

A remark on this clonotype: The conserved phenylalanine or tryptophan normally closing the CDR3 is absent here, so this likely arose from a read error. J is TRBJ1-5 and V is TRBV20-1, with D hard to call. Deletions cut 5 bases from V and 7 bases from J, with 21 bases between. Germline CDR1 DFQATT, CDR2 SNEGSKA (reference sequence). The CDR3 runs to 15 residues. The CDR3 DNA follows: TGCAGTGCTGAGTACGGGCCTTCTGAAGACCAGCCCCAGCATCTT. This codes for CSAEYGPSEDQPQHL.

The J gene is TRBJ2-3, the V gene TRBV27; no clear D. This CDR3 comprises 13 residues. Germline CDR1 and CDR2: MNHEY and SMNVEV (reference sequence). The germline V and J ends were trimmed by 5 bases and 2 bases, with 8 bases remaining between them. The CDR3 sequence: CASSIVDTDTQYF. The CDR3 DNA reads TGTGCCAGCAGTATCGTTGACACAGATACGCAGTATTTT.

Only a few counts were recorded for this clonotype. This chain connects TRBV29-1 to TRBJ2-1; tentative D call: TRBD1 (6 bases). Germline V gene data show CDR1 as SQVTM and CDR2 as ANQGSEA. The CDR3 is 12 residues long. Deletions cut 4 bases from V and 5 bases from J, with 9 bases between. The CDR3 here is CSVVTGHNEQFF. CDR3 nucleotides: TGCAGCGTTGTAACAGGGCACAATGAGCAGTTCTTC.

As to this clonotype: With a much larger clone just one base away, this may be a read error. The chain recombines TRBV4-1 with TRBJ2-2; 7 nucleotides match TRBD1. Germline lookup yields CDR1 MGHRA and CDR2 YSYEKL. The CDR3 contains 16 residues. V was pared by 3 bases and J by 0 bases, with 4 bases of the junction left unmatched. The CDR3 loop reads CASSQPDRSNTGELFF. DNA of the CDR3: TGCGCCAGCAGCCAGCCGGACAGGTCGAACACCGGGGAGCTGTTTTTT.

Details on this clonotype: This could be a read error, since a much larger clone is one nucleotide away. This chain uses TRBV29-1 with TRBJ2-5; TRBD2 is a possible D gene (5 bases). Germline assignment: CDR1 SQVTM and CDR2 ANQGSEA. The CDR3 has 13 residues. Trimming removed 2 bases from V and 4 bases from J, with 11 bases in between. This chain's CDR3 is CSVESGSRETQYF. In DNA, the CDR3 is TGCAGCGTTGAATCGGGATCTCGAGAGACCCAGTACTTC.

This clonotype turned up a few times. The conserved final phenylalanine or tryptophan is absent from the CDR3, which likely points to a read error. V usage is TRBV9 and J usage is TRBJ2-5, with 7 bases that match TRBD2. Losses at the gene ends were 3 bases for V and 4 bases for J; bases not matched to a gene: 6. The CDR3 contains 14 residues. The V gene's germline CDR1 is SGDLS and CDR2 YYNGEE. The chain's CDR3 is CASSADGTTETQYY. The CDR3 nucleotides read TGTGCCAGCAGCGCAGACGGGACTACAGAGACCCAGTACTAC.

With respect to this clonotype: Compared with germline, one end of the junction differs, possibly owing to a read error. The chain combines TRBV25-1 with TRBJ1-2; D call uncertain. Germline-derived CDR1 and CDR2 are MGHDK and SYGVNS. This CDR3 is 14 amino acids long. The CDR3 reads CASGESTELYGYTF. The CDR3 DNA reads TGTGCCAGCGGTGAATCAACAGAATTGTATGGCTACACCTTC.

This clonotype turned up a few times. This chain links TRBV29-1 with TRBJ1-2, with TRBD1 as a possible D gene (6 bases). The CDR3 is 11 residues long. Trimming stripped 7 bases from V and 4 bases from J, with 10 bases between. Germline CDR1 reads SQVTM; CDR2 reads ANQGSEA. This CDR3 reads CSGRDIYGYTF. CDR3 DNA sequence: TGCAGCGGGAGGGACATCTATGGCTACACCTTC.

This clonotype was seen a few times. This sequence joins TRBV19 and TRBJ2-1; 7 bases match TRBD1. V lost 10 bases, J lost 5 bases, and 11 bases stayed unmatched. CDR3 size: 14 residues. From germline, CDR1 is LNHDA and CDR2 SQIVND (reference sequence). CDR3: CAIGADRANNEQFF. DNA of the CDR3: TGTGCCATCGGGGCAGACAGGGCTAACAATGAGCAGTTCTTC.

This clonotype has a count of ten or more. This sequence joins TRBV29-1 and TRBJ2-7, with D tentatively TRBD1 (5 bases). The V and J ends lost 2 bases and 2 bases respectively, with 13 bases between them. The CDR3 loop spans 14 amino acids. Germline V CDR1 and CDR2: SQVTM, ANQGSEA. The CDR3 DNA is TGCAGCGTTGAATGGGCAGGGTCTCCCTACGAGCAGTACTTC. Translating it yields CSVEWAGSPYEQYF.

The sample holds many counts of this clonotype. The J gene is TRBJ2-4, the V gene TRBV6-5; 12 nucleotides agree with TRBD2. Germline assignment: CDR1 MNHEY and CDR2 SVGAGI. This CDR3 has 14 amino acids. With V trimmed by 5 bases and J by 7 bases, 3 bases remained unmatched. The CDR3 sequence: CASSPGTSGNIQYF. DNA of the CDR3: TGTGCCAGCAGTCCAGGGACTAGCGGGAACATTCAGTACTTC.

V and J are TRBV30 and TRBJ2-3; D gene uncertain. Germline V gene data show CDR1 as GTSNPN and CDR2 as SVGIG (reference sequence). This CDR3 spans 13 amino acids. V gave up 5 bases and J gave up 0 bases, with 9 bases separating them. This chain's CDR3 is CAWGSLSTDTQYF. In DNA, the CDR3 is TGTGCCTGGGGTAGTCTAAGCACAGATACGCAGTATTTT.